These 10 T cell receptor beta chains came from one sample sequenced in a study of CD8+ T cells in alopecia areata. Isolated RNA was reverse transcribed into cDNA used as the sequencing template. Produced via immunoSEQ multiplex PCR; TCRdb's table is partial and in-frame only. The sample lists 180,000 or so clones; 40% to 55% were seen once. As to treatment: oral pan-JAK inhibitor, 5-10 mg twice daily. This specimen was CD8+ T cells sorted from blood, taken at roughly week 53, from a patient treated with tofacitinib. These receptors all come from a human donor with alopecia areata.

In this sample, this clone turned up a few times. The chain has TRBV9 and TRBJ1-2; tentatively, D is TRBD1 (6 bases). Trimming cost V 0 bases and J 4 bases, with 10 bases left between them. Germline V CDR1 and CDR2: SGDLS, YYNGEE. This CDR3 region has 14 residues. Written as DNA, the CDR3 is TGTGCCAGCAGCGTAGGGCAGGGGTCCTATGGCTACACCTTC. It yields the protein CASSVGQGSYGYTF.

The gene calls are TRBV4-3 and TRBJ2-7; perhaps TRBD2 as D (6 bases). The ends were cut back, 3 bases at V and 3 bases at J, with 24 bases in the middle. CDR3 length: 18 amino acids. Germline lookup yields CDR1 LGHNA and CDR2 YSLEER. CDR3 DNA: TGCGCCAGCAGCCATGGGTCGAAAGAACCGCCGGGGGACTACGAGCAGTACTTC. Amino acid sequence: CASSHGSKEPPGDYEQYF.

The V gene is TRBV25-1, the J gene TRBJ2-2; D ambiguous. This CDR3 comprises 12 residues. V was cut by 7 bases and J by 4 bases, with 7 bases left in between. The germline V gene has CDR1 MGHDK and CDR2 SYGVNS. The CDR3 sequence is CASTPLTGELFF. Written as DNA, the CDR3 is TGTGCCAGCACCCCCCTCACCGGGGAGCTGTTTTTT.

The rearrangement joins TRBV19 to TRBJ1-2, with 7 bases identical to TRBD1. Germline trimming cut 6 bases from V and 5 bases from J; bases unmatched to any gene: 3. Germline V CDR1 and CDR2: LNHDA, SQIVND (reference sequence). The CDR3 length is 12 residues. This CDR3 reads CASRTGVYGYTF. The DNA of the CDR3 is TGTGCCAGTAGAACAGGGGTGTATGGCTACACCTTC.

The rearrangement links TRBV19 to TRBJ1-2; TRBD1 might be the D (5 bases). V was trimmed by 3 bases and J by 4 bases, leaving 18 bases between them. CDR1 is LNHDA, CDR2 SQIVND, per germline (reference sequence). This CDR3 is built from 16 residues. CDR3 sequence (DNA): TGTGCCAGTAGTATCGGGACGATCCCCGCCAGCTATGGCTACACCTTC. It specifies CASSIGTIPASYGYTF. Supplemented by reference TRBV19 and TRBJ1-2, the full variable domain reads DGGITQSPKYLFRKEGQNVTLSCEQNLNHDAMYWYRQDPGQGLRLIYYSQIVNDFQKGDIAEGYSVSREKKESFPLTVTSAQKNPTAFYLCASSIGTIPASYGYTFGSGTRLTVV.

The genes are TRBV7-2 and TRBJ2-1, with TRBD2 as a possible D gene (5 bases). This CDR3 spans 15 amino acids. Trimming took 5 bases from V and 2 from J, leaving 13 bases between them. Germline assignment: CDR1 SGHTA and CDR2 FQGNSA. CDR3 sequence reads: CASSPVRGTYNEQFF. The DNA for the CDR3 is TGTGCCAGCAGCCCCGTTAGAGGGACCTACAATGAGCAGTTCTTC.

The chain couples TRBV30 to TRBJ2-1; D might be TRBD1 (5 bases). CDR1 GTSNPN and CDR2 SVGIG come from the germline V gene (reference sequence). The CDR3 covers 14 residues. V lost 2 bases, J lost 0 bases, and 8 bases lay in between. The chain's CDR3 is CAWSRDSSYNEQFF. The CDR3 DNA follows: TGTGCCTGGAGTCGCGACAGCTCCTACAATGAGCAGTTCTTC.

The V call is TRBV29-1, the J call TRBJ1-1; D gene ambiguous. The CDR3 spans 12 residues. The germline V gene has CDR1 SQVTM and CDR2 ANQGSEA. As DNA, the CDR3 is TGCAGTGGCCTTACGGGGAACACTGAAGCTTTCTTT. This translates into CSGLTGNTEAFF.

This clone turned up a few times. V is TRBV9 and J is TRBJ2-3, with 10 bases matching TRBD2. From germline, CDR1 is SGDLS and CDR2 YYNGEE. J lost 5 bases, V lost 4 bases, and 10 bases had no gene match. The CDR3 spans 16 residues. CDR3 in amino acids: CASSQERGGRGDTQYF. Written as DNA, the CDR3 is TGTGCCAGCAGCCAAGAGCGGGGGGGCCGGGGAGATACGCAGTATTTT.

The CDR3 sequence: CASSVQETQYF. The CDR3 nucleotides read TGTGCCAGCAGTGTGCAAGAGACCCAGTACTTC. This chain links TRBV25-1 with TRBJ2-5; D remains ambiguous. Germline V gene lookup returns CDR1 MGHDK and CDR2 SYGVNS. The CDR3 sequence is 11 residues long. V was clipped by 4 bases and J by 2 bases, with 2 bases between them.